This T cell receptor (beta chain) comes out of a study of blood T cells in healthy people across ages. Extraction of total RNA produced a minimum of 5.5 micrograms from each sample. Only one count was recorded for this clonotype. Its antigen is unknown. Germline assignment: CDR1 KGHSH and CDR2 LQKENI. The CDR3 spans 14 residues. V dropped 3 bases and J dropped 2 bases, with 10 bases sitting between them. Study-wide results and limits: In the absence of known donor CMV status, changes in expanded clonotypes were possibly confounded.

Then a second PCR, running roughly 7 to 11 cycles, was carried out with a sample-barcoded 5' primer and a J-beta primer mix. Researchers report that each sample yielded at least 2.5 million CDR3-containing paired-end reads. Each CDR3 protein is one row after TCRdb ran MiXCR on the 5' RACE reads. The data contain fewer than 2,000,000 distinct CDR3 sequences, roughly two fifths of them singletons. The sequence came from a human donor in good health. The rearrangement links TRBV18 to TRBJ1-1, with D possibly TRBD1 on 5 matching bases. The sample comprised blood. The CDR3 here is CASSPGRDNTEAFF. CDR3 sequence (DNA): TGTGCCAGCTCACCGGGACGGGACAACACTGAAGCTTTCTTT.